This T cell receptor (beta chain) was sequenced in a study of shared clonotypes between healthy human individuals. The germline V and J ends were trimmed by 0 bases and 0 bases, with 13 bases remaining between them. The length of the CDR3 is 16 residues. CDR1 is SGHKS and CDR2 is YYEKEE in the germline V gene (reference sequence). Here immunoSEQ multiplex PCR was the method, and the copy in TCRdb shows in-frame clones only, minus some. The table records around 200,000 clones, approximately 61% of them present only once. From CD4+ cells came CD45RA+ naive and CD45RA-negative memory subsets. The rearrangement links TRBV5-5 to TRBJ2-7; D unclear. The sample taken for sequencing was memory CD4+ T cells sorted from blood. Subset reported: CD45RA-negative fraction. This receptor was taken from a young man in good health. The CDR3 bases are TGTGCCAGCAGCTTGGGTTCAGTCAGGACCTCCTACGAGCAGTACTTC. Encoded protein: CASSLGSVRTSYEQYF.